This T cell receptor (beta chain) is from a study of blood T cell repertoires in COVID-19. In the study overall: There were acute and convalescent COVID-19 samples, and they came from the United States, Italy and Spain.

A single count supports this clone. The repertoire was sequenced with immunoSEQ multiplex PCR; TCRdb's copy has only in-frame clones and lacks some. This repertoire shows some 200,000 clones, 89% found once; its top ten account for 6.5% to 9%. This CDR3 is 18 amino acids long. This receptor was taken from a woman younger than 35 who had recovered from COVID-19. Specimen: PBMCs or T cells enriched from blood (not recorded which). The V and J genes are TRBV21-1 and TRBJ1-3; the table's D gene call, TRBD1, was not cross checked with the DNA. TRBV21-1 corresponds to a pseudogene. CDR3 residues: CASTLEAETGARGNTIYF. CDR3 nucleotides: TGTGCCAGCACCCTAGAAGCGGAGACAGGGGCGCGCGGAAACACCATATATTTT.